The rows below give T cell receptor beta chains drawn from one sample of a study of T-cell memory formation after mild COVID-19. MiXCR, run by TCRdb on the 5' RACE reads, gives a single entry per CDR3 protein. In the table there are over 95,000 distinct CDR3 sequences, 22% of which are singletons. Sample: PBMCs or a T cell subset sorted from them (not recorded which). The receptors were sampled from a man younger than 35 who had mild COVID-19 (a few samples of this study predate the infection). Cell type and time point are not known. Each CDR3 is given with its conserved first and last residue. A D gene is named only where the DNA matches it firmly. Expanded clones are given a class, and other clones once, few, many or no size at all.

abundance | j_gene | v_gene | d_gene | CDR3aa | CDR3nt
. | TRBJ1-1 | TRBV6-5 | . | CASSYSRGTEAFF | TGTGCCAGCAGTTACTCAAGGGGAACTGAAGCTTTCTTT
few | TRBJ2-7 | TRBV27 | TRBD1 | CASSLQGAVSYEQYF | TGTGCCAGCAGTCTTCAGGGGGCAGTCTCCTACGAGCAGTACTTC
. | TRBJ2-1 | TRBV4-1 | . | CASSQSGNPYNEQFF | TGCGCCAGCAGCCAATCCGGGAACCCCTACAATGAGCAGTTCTTC
few | TRBJ1-6 | TRBV29-1 | . | CSVATGTGDLHF | TGCAGCGTTGCCACAGGGACTGGGGACCTCCACTTT
. | TRBJ2-5 | TRBV10-2 | . | CASSVGPQLYF | TGCGCCAGCAGTGTCGGGCCACAGCTTTACTTC
few | TRBJ1-2 | TRBV5-1 | . | CASSSPRDAVNYGYTF | TGCGCCAGCAGCTCCCCCCGGGACGCGGTTAACTATGGCTACACCTTC
few | TRBJ2-5 | TRBV6-2/TRBV6-3 | . | CASSYSWGYGETQYF | TGTGCCAGCAGTTACTCGTGGGGGTACGGAGAGACCCAGTACTTC
. | TRBJ2-7 | TRBV9 | . | CASNYEQYF | TGTGCCAGCAACTACGAGCAGTACTTC
few | TRBJ2-1 | TRBV6-2/TRBV6-3 | TRBD2 | CASSSGASSYNEQFF | TGTGCCAGCAGTAGCGGGGCTAGCTCCTACAATGAGCAGTTCTTC
once | TRBJ1-4 | TRBV19 | . | CASSASPGLFF | TGTGCCAGTAGTGCTTCTCCGGGACTGTTTTTT
. | TRBJ2-3 | TRBV4-3 | TRBD2 | CASSPVSSGGTDTQYF | TGCGCCAGCAGCCCCGTCTCTAGCGGGGGCACAGATACGCAGTATTTT
few | TRBJ2-7 | TRBV4-1 | . | CASSPSFGTIYEQYF | TGCGCCAGCAGCCCCTCCTTCGGCACAATATACGAGCAGTACTTC
. | TRBJ2-3 | TRBV2 | . | CASQSTDTQYF | TGTGCCAGCCAAAGCACAGATACGCAGTATTTT
. | TRBJ2-7 | TRBV20-1 | . | CSARDRPDYEQYF | TGCAGTGCTAGAGACAGGCCGGACTACGAGCAGTACTTC
few | TRBJ2-3 | TRBV7-2 | . | CASSLDPGAIDTQYF | TGTGCCAGCAGCTTAGATCCAGGGGCGATAGATACGCAGTATTTT
. | TRBJ2-7 | TRBV7-9 | . | CASTPTVSSYEQYF | TGTGCCAGCACCCCGACGGTCAGCTCCTACGAGCAGTACTTC
few | TRBJ1-1 | TRBV7-9 | . | CASTLGGDTEAFF | TGTGCCAGCACTTTAGGAGGGGACACTGAAGCTTTCTTT
few | TRBJ2-7 | TRBV5-1 | . | CASSFRQVSYEQYF | TGCGCCAGCAGCTTCCGACAGGTCTCCTACGAGCAGTACTTC
. | TRBJ2-1 | TRBV7-2 | TRBD1 | CASSLDASRTGVYYNEQFF | TGTGCCAGCAGCTTAGATGCCTCCCGGACAGGGGTTTACTACAATGAGCAGTTCTTC
. | TRBJ2-7 | TRBV11-2 | . | CASTQGGSYEQYF | TGTGCCAGCACCCAGGGGGGAAGCTACGAGCAGTACTTC
once | TRBJ2-3 | TRBV3-1 | TRBD1 | CASSQDRGLRNTDTQYF | TGTGCCAGCAGCCAAGACAGGGGGCTGCGGAACACAGATACGCAGTATTTT
. | TRBJ1-1 | TRBV7-6 | TRBD1 | CASSPRDRGRTEAFF | TGTGCCAGCAGCCCGCGGGACAGGGGTCGCACTGAAGCTTTCTTT
few | TRBJ1-1 | TRBV7-2 | . | CASSSRSHTEAFF | TGTGCCAGCAGCTCCCGTTCGCACACTGAAGCTTTCTTT
few | TRBJ1-2 | TRBV29-1 | TRBD1 | CSARNDRVYGYTF | TGCAGCGCTAGAAACGACAGGGTTTATGGCTACACCTTC
. | TRBJ2-6 | TRBV6-2/TRBV6-3 | . | CATSWVGGANVLTF | TGTGCCACCAGTTGGGTCGGTGGGGCCAACGTCCTGACTTTC
few | TRBJ2-2 | TRBV24-1 | . | CATSDQTVTGELFF | TGTGCCACCAGTGATCAGACGGTCACCGGGGAGCTGTTTTTT
once | TRBJ1-2 | TRBV4-1 | TRBD1 | CASSHTRTGSYGYTF | TGCGCCAGCAGCCACACAAGGACAGGGAGCTATGGCTACACCTTC
. | TRBJ2-7 | TRBV7-9 | . | CASSQGVYEQYF | TGTGCCAGCAGCCAAGGGGTCTACGAGCAGTACTTC
. | TRBJ2-3 | TRBV7-9 | . | CASSVGDTQYF | TGTGCCAGCAGCGTCGGGGATACGCAGTATTTT
few | TRBJ1-5 | TRBV6-5 | . | CASSYDGDQPQHF | TGTGCCAGCAGTTACGACGGGGATCAGCCCCAGCATTTT
. | TRBJ2-5 | TRBV4-1 | . | CASSPGRGTVLGAQYF | TGCGCCAGCAGCCCGGGCCGTGGGACGGTCCTCGGGGCCCAGTACTTC
. | TRBJ1-6 | TRBV27 | . | CASSLFLGEGYNSPLHF | TGTGCCAGCAGCCTATTTCTTGGGGAAGGCTATAATTCACCCCTCCACTTT
. | TRBJ1-2 | TRBV29-1 | TRBD1 | CSVDGGQGSESYGYTF | TGCAGCGTTGATGGGGGACAGGGGTCCGAGTCCTATGGCTACACCTTC
few | TRBJ2-1 | TRBV5-1 | TRBD1 | CASSLTGTGMNEQFF | TGCGCCAGCAGCCTGACCGGGACAGGGATGAATGAGCAGTTCTTC
once | TRBJ2-7 | TRBV6-5 | . | CASSLTLRNEQYF | TGTGCCAGCAGTTTAACCTTGCGGAACGAGCAGTACTTC
few | TRBJ2-1 | TRBV6-2/TRBV6-3 | TRBD2 | CASSYDTPRLAGEYNEQFF | TGTGCCAGCAGTTACGATACTCCGAGACTAGCGGGGGAATACAATGAGCAGTTCTTC
. | TRBJ1-2 | TRBV9 | . | CASSVEGGYGYTF | TGTGCCAGCAGCGTAGAAGGAGGCTATGGCTACACCTTC
few | TRBJ2-2 | TRBV7-3 | . | CASSFAGIAGAGELFF | TGTGCCAGCAGCTTCGCCGGGATCGCAGGGGCCGGGGAGCTGTTTTTT
. | TRBJ1-2 | TRBV7-8 | . | CASSFPGLPYGYTF | TGTGCCAGCAGCTTCCCAGGGCTCCCCTATGGCTACACCTTC
. | TRBJ2-2 | TRBV24-1 | TRBD2 | CATQGLAATGELFF | TGTGCCACCCAAGGACTAGCGGCCACCGGGGAGCTGTTTTTT
few | TRBJ2-3 | TRBV7-3 | . | CASSFESDTQYF | TGTGCCAGCAGCTTCGAATCAGATACGCAGTATTTT
. | TRBJ1-1 | TRBV3-1 | TRBD1 | CASSQDAQGQGDTEAFF | TGTGCCAGCAGCCAAGACGCTCAGGGACAGGGGGACACTGAAGCTTTCTTT
few | TRBJ2-3 | TRBV20-1 | . | CSARRGGTDTQYF | TGCAGTGCTAGGAGGGGTGGCACAGATACGCAGTATTTT
. | TRBJ1-1 | TRBV10-3 | . | CALSPGLGTEAFF | TGTGCCCTCTCCCCAGGGCTCGGCACTGAAGCTTTCTTT
few | TRBJ2-7 | TRBV7-9 | TRBD1 | CASQGGTGAYEQYF | TGTGCCAGCCAGGGGGGGACAGGGGCATACGAGCAGTACTTC
. | TRBJ1-5 | TRBV19 | TRBD1 | CASSTQGVHQPQHF | TGTGCCAGTAGTACACAGGGGGTTCATCAGCCCCAGCATTTT
. | TRBJ1-3 | TRBV7-6 | . | CASSLASSGNTIYF | TGTGCCAGCAGCTTAGCTTCCTCTGGAAACACCATATATTTT
few | TRBJ2-5 | TRBV12-3/TRBV12-4 | TRBD2 | CASAGWGGLELETQYF | TGTGCCAGCGCGGGGTGGGGGGGTCTTGAGTTGGAGACCCAGTACTTC
. | TRBJ2-5 | TRBV6-2/TRBV6-3 | TRBD1 | CASSSLGTGAQTQYF | TGTGCCAGCAGTTCTCTAGGGACAGGGGCGCAGACCCAGTACTTC
few | TRBJ2-7 | TRBV12-5 | TRBD2 | CASGFLVAGGSSYEQYF | TGTGCTAGTGGTTTCCTGGTAGCGGGGGGTAGCTCCTACGAGCAGTACTTC
. | TRBJ2-7 | TRBV9 | TRBD2 | CASSPRLAGYEQYF | TGTGCCAGCAGCCCCCGACTAGCGGGGTACGAGCAGTACTTC
. | TRBJ2-5 | TRBV7-9 | TRBD2 | CASSLISGGQETQYF | TGTGCCAGCAGCTTAATTAGCGGGGGACAAGAGACCCAGTACTTC
. | TRBJ2-4 | TRBV5-1 | . | CASSLTVAKNIQYF | TGCGCCAGCAGCTTAACGGTAGCCAAAAACATTCAGTACTTC
. | TRBJ1-1 | TRBV12-3/TRBV12-4 | . | CASRGGVSAFF | TGTGCCAGCAGGGGTGGGGTATCAGCTTTCTTT
few | TRBJ1-3 | TRBV20-1 | . | CSASQGFTGNTIYF | TGCAGTGCTAGTCAAGGGTTCACTGGAAACACCATATATTTT
few | TRBJ2-1 | TRBV2 | . | CASPPPDEQFF | TGTGCCAGCCCGCCCCCGGATGAGCAGTTCTTC
once | TRBJ1-1 | TRBV20-1 | . | CSARDGLTEAFF | TGCAGTGCCAGGGACGGCTTAACTGAAGCTTTCTTT
few | TRBJ2-3 | TRBV29-1 | . | CSVVRDTQYF | TGCAGCGTTGTACGCGATACGCAGTATTTT